Below are 2 T cell receptor beta chains sequenced from a single sample in a study of blood T cell repertoires in COVID-19. The assay was immunoSEQ multiplex PCR, and TCRdb's table has in-frame clones only and misses some. The sample includes 200,000 to 250,000 clones, approximately 81% of them seen just once. Sequenced input: peripheral blood. The receptors were gathered from a woman older than 75 with acute or convalescent COVID-19.

The chain carries TRBV10-3 and TRBJ1-2, with TRBD1 as a possible D gene (6 bases). The germline V and J ends were trimmed by 6 bases and 5 bases, with 19 bases remaining between them. The CDR3 contains 15 residues. The germline gives CDR1 ENHRY, CDR2 SYGVKD. The CDR3: CAISDQGHRGYGYTF. CDR3 nucleotide sequence: TGTGCCATCAGCGATCAGGGGCATAGGGGATATGGCTACACCTTC.

The V gene is TRBV20-1, the J gene TRBJ1-6, with D possibly being TRBD1 (6 bases). This CDR3 contains 18 residues. Trimming shortened V by 3 bases and J by 1 base, and 19 bases separated the two germline ends. CDR1 is DFQATT, CDR2 SNEGSKA, per germline (reference sequence). CDR3 protein: CSASNQQGTGSYNSPLHF. CDR3 DNA: TGCAGTGCTAGTAACCAACAGGGAACAGGGTCCTATAATTCACCCCTCCACTTT.